Reported below is one T cell receptor beta chain. Its antigen is undetermined. The V and J ends lost 3 bases and 6 bases respectively, with 9 bases between them. The CDR3 is made up of 13 amino acids. Germline CDR1 reads LNHDA; CDR2 reads SQIVND (reference sequence). This sample was taken from a study of radiotherapy plus CTLA-4 blockade in lung cancer. Study-wide background: Objective responses were observed in more than 15% of patients, and disease control was achieved by 30% to 35%. Study-level results: Tumor-origin TCR clones grew in blood after radiotherapy plus ipilimumab.

Sequenced by immunoSEQ multiplex PCR; TCRdb stores in-frame clones only, minus some. The sample yields roughly 85,000 clones, approximately 86% seen once. This TCR derives from a human donor with non-small cell lung cancer that progressed on radiotherapy plus ipilimumab. Sequenced here: peripheral blood, sampled from a patient treated with radiotherapy plus ipilimumab. The chain recombines TRBV19 with TRBJ1-5; no firm D call. CDR3 DNA: TGTGCCAGTAGTATTGTTAGTAGTCAGCCCCAGCATTTT. Translating it yields CASSIVSSQPQHF.